Listed below are T cell receptor beta chains from one sample, sequenced in a study of blood T cell repertoires in COVID-19. Sequenced by immunoSEQ multiplex PCR; TCRdb stores in-frame clones only, minus some. The sample lists roughly 320,000 clones; about nine tenths were seen once. Sequencing was carried out using PBMCs or T cells enriched from blood (not recorded which). The receptors come from a man aged 25-45 years who had recovered from COVID-19. Both conserved end residues are part of each CDR3. Fields, in order: clone size, J gene, V gene, D gene, CDR3 protein, CDR3 DNA. A D gene is named only where the DNA matches it firmly. Size values are once, few and many counts, or a class for expanded clones, and some rows have none.

.,TRBJ2-7,TRBV19,.,CASSMMASGNYEQYF,TGTGCCAGTAGTATGATGGCCAGCGGAAACTACGAGCAGTACTTC
.,TRBJ1-5,TRBV7-9,TRBD1,CASSLVGTGKTQPQHF,TGTGCCAGCAGCTTAGTGGGGACAGGGAAAACCCAGCCCCAGCATTTT
.,TRBJ1-2,TRBV4-1,.,CASSQEPRWGEGYTF,TGCGCCAGCAGCCAAGAGCCCCGTTGGGGGGAGGGCTACACCTTC
.,TRBJ2-5,TRBV6-1,.,CASSERELETQYF,TGTGCCAGCAGTGAACGGGAGTTGGAGACCCAGTACTTC
.,TRBJ2-2,TRBV19,TRBD2,CASSLFPPRGGQTGELFF,TGTGCCAGTAGTTTATTCCCCCCGCGGGGAGGGCAGACCGGGGAGCTGTTTTTT
.,TRBJ1-5,TRBV30,.,CAWSVRTSSGNQPQHF,TGTGCCTGGAGTGTACGAACCTCCTCGGGCAATCAGCCCCAGCATTTT
.,TRBJ2-2,TRBV28,.,CASSGPRENTGELFF,TGTGCCAGCAGTGGGCCGCGAGAGAACACCGGGGAGCTGTTTTTT
.,TRBJ1-5,TRBV25-1,.,CASSDSGNNQPQHF,TGTGCCAGCAGTGATTCAGGGAACAATCAGCCCCAGCATTTT
few,TRBJ2-7,TRBV9,TRBD2,CASSESVAGEGTYEQYF,TGTGCCAGCAGCGAGTCGGTAGCGGGAGAGGGAACCTACGAGCAGTACTTC
.,TRBJ1-1,TRBV4-1,.,CASSQDPVRGRDTEAFF,TGCGCCAGCAGCCAAGATCCCGTCCGGGGGAGAGACACTGAAGCTTTCTTT
.,TRBJ2-1,TRBV11-2,.,CASSLGGGEQFF,TGTGCCAGCAGCTTAGGGGGAGGTGAGCAGTTCTTC
.,TRBJ1-2,TRBV28,TRBD1,CASRKSDRGFFGYTF,TGTGCCAGCAGAAAATCTGACAGGGGGTTTTTCGGCTACACCTTC
.,TRBJ2-3,TRBV28,TRBD2,CASSSSGRATDTQYF,TGTGCCAGCAGTTCCAGCGGGAGGGCCACAGATACGCAGTATTTT
.,TRBJ2-3,TRBV5-1,.,CASSPNPQGRVDTQYF,TGCGCCAGCAGCCCAAACCCTCAGGGGAGAGTAGATACGCAGTATTTT
few,TRBJ2-7,TRBV30,.,CAWSLGQGGSYEQYF,TGTGCCTGGAGTCTCGGCCAGGGCGGTTCCTACGAGCAGTACTTC
.,TRBJ2-1,TRBV9,TRBD2,CASSVDSSGAGVNEQFF,TGTGCCAGCAGCGTAGACTCCAGCGGGGCTGGGGTCAATGAGCAGTTCTTC
.,TRBJ2-1,TRBV6-6,TRBD1,CASSFPLGQGAGWQFF,TGTGCCAGCAGTTTTCCTTTGGGACAGGGGGCAGGTTGGCAGTTCTTC
.,TRBJ1-6,TRBV11-2,.,CASSLDGRGGSPLHF,TGTGCCAGCAGCTTAGATGGAAGGGGCGGATCACCCCTCCACTTT
.,TRBJ2-1,TRBV6-5,.,CASSYQDTAEQFF,TGTGCCAGCAGTTACCAGGACACAGCTGAGCAGTTCTTC
.,TRBJ1-2,TRBV29-1,.,CSVPSVGTMVGGNYGYTF,TGCAGCGTCCCCTCGGTCGGGACAATGGTTGGGGGTAACTATGGCTACACCTTC
.,TRBJ1-1,TRBV5-1,TRBD1,CASRKIITGGTEAFF,TGCGCCAGCAGAAAAATTATCACAGGGGGGACTGAAGCTTTCTTT
.,TRBJ2-1,TRBV6-5,.,CASSYSVYNEQFF,TGTGCCAGCAGTTACTCCGTGTATAATGAGCAGTTCTTC
.,TRBJ1-4,TRBV6-5,.,CASSYGFTGELFF,TGTGCCAGCAGTTACGGTTTTACGGGGGAACTGTTTTTT
.,TRBJ2-5,TRBV7-2,.,CASRPRLSGETQYF,TGTGCCAGCAGGCCACGGTTATCAGGGGAGACCCAGTACTTC
.,TRBJ2-7,TRBV19,.,CASSPGNSYEQYF,TGTGCCAGTAGTCCCGGGAACTCCTACGAGCAGTACTTC
.,TRBJ2-7,TRBV10-2,TRBD2,CASSELASGTIYEQYF,TGCGCCAGCAGTGAGTTGGCTAGCGGGACTATCTACGAGCAGTACTTC
.,TRBJ2-5,TRBV24-1,TRBD1,CATSPGQIAETQYF,TGTGCCACCAGTCCGGGACAGATCGCGGAGACCCAGTACTTC
.,TRBJ2-5,TRBV7-9,.,CASSLGSVQYF,TGTGCCAGCAGCTTAGGTAGCGTCCAGTACTTC
.,TRBJ2-1,TRBV18,TRBD2,CASSPTSGSIANEQFF,TGTGCCAGCTCACCTACTAGCGGGAGTATAGCCAATGAGCAGTTCTTC
.,TRBJ2-1,TRBV10-1,TRBD2,CASSVSGDSYNEQFF,TGCGCCAGCAGTGTAAGCGGGGACTCCTACAATGAGCAGTTCTTC
.,TRBJ2-3,TRBV9,TRBD2,CASSAKRETRTDTQYF,TGTGCCAGCAGCGCTAAGCGGGAGACGCGCACAGATACGCAGTATTTT
.,TRBJ2-7,TRBV19,TRBD1,CASQAGQGTYEQYF,TGTGCCAGTCAGGCGGGACAGGGGACCTACGAGCAGTACTTC
.,TRBJ1-4,TRBV15,.,CATSDGQGRYEKLFF,TGTGCCACCAGCGACGGTCAGGGGCGGTATGAAAAACTGTTTTTT
.,TRBJ2-7,TRBV6-2/TRBV6-3,TRBD1,CASSYPGQGAYEQYF,TGTGCCAGCAGTTATCCCGGACAGGGGGCCTACGAGCAGTACTTC
.,TRBJ1-1,TRBV6-5,.,CASSYSRTVNTEAFF,TGTGCCAGCAGTTACTCGAGAACGGTGAACACTGAAGCTTTCTTT
few,TRBJ2-3,TRBV4-1,TRBD2,CASSTSELTDTQYF,TGCGCCAGTTCGACTAGCGAGCTCACAGATACGCAGTATTTT
.,TRBJ2-3,TRBV30,TRBD2,CAWTSGLTDTQYF,TGTGCCTGGACTAGCGGACTCACAGATACGCAGTATTTT
.,TRBJ2-1,TRBV5-1,TRBD2,CASSLGTSGPSYNEQFF,TGCGCCAGCAGCTTGGGTACTAGCGGGCCCTCCTACAATGAGCAGTTCTTC
few,TRBJ1-5,TRBV12-5,TRBD1,CASGEGPDRVGQPQHF,TGTGCTAGTGGCGAGGGGCCGGACAGGGTGGGACAGCCCCAGCATTTT
.,TRBJ2-5,TRBV19,.,CASNRQGWGETQYF,TGTGCCAGTAACCGTCAGGGATGGGGAGAGACCCAGTACTTC
.,TRBJ2-7,TRBV28,TRBD1,CASGSTDRVFSYEQYF,TGTGCCAGCGGATCTACCGACAGGGTCTTTTCCTACGAGCAGTACTTC
.,TRBJ1-5,TRBV7-2,.,CASSPGRGSNQPQHF,TGTGCCAGCAGCCCCGGCAGGGGTAGCAATCAGCCCCAGCATTTT
few,TRBJ2-1,TRBV19,.,CASSQVSGDNYNEQFF,TGTGCCAGTAGTCAGGTCAGCGGAGATAATTACAATGAGCAGTTCTTC
.,TRBJ2-1,TRBV30,.,CAWSVQTTQGRLYNEQFF,TGTGCCTGGAGTGTACAAACCACACAAGGGAGGTTGTACAATGAGCAGTTCTTC
few,TRBJ1-5,TRBV6-1,.,CASSDLLSSRGNQPQHF,TGTGCCAGCAGTGACCTCCTAAGCTCGCGTGGCAATCAGCCCCAGCATTTT
.,TRBJ2-2,TRBV11-3,.,CASSLIWGAGELFF,TGTGCCAGCAGCTTAATCTGGGGGGCCGGGGAGCTGTTTTTT
.,TRBJ2-3,TRBV28,TRBD2,CASSPGTSGGDTQYF,TGTGCCAGCAGTCCCGGGACTAGCGGGGGAGATACGCAGTATTTT